This T cell receptor (beta chain) came from a study of T cells in Graves' hyperthyroidism and ophthalmopathy. Study results and limitations: A model of 13 V-J pairs discriminated ophthalmopathy from stable hyperthyroidism.

For Graves' hyperthyroidism to be stable, ophthalmopathy could not progress within 18 months. Those with hyperthyroidism were 18 to 65 years old, newly diagnosed, and ill for under 2 months. Diagnostic assessment was based on clinical symptoms, serum thyroxine and TRAb, thyroid ultrasound and orbital computed tomography. There were TCR beta CDR3 regions amplified from RNA transcripts. An initial round of RT-PCR targeting the TCR CDR3 relied on the HTBI primer set. TCRdb fed the multiplex PCR reads into MiXCR, producing one record per CDR3 protein. The data contain about 290,000 distinct CDR3 sequences, around 13% of them singletons. This clonotype was seen at least ten times. Antigen unknown. The CDR3 loop spans 13 amino acids. The ends lost 3 bases at V and 4 bases at J; junction bases unmatched: 2. Germline V gene sequence: CDR1 SGDLS, CDR2 YYNGEE.

Sequenced input: blood. The chain employs TRBV9 and TRBJ1-1; 8 positions match TRBD1. This TCR was recovered from a woman aged 40 to 50 with Graves' hyperthyroidism. The CDR3 sequence: CASSDTGGTEAFF. The CDR3 nucleotides read TGTGCCAGCAGCGATACAGGGGGCACTGAAGCTTTCTTT. Filled out from reference TRBV9 and TRBJ1-1, the complete variable domain reads DSGVTQTPKHLITATGQRVTLRCSPRSGDLSVYWYQQSLDQGLQFLIQYYNGEERAKGNILERFSAQQFPDLHSELNLSSLELGDSALYFCASSDTGGTEAFFGQGTRLTVV.